This TCR beta chain came from a study of blood T cell repertoires in COVID-19. The overall study: COVID-19 samples from acute and convalescent phases originated in the United States, Italy and Spain. Sources were T cells, B-cell-depleted T cells, or PBMCs; the material itself was cDNA or gDNA.

The CDR3 runs to 12 residues. Trimming removed 3 bases at V and 7 bases at J, with 7 bases between. Per the germline V gene, CDR1 is LNHDA and CDR2 is SQIVND (reference sequence). Participant-reported clinical history was the basis for cohort assignment. In the authors' workflow: Cell counts per sample came from amplifying reference gene primers. Clones were read by immunoSEQ multiplex PCR, and TCRdb kept only the in-frame ones, dropping some. V and J calls and clone size come straight from that table; D and trimming were deduced from the DNA. The sample has roughly 250,000 clones; about nine tenths are singletons.

The chain couples TRBV19 to TRBJ1-5; unclear D gene. This TCR was sampled from a human donor in a cohort exposed to, infected with or recovered from COVID-19 (not recorded which). The donor label of this sample is uncertain. The specimen was PBMCs or T cells enriched from blood (not recorded which). The CDR3 DNA reads as TGTGCCAGTAGTATGAGGTGGCAGCCCCAGCATTTT. Its translation: CASSMRWQPQHF.